The 26 T cell receptor beta chains below all came from one sample that was sequenced in a study of blood T cells in healthy people across ages. Primers used in a second PCR of about 6 to 11 cycles were a sample-barcoded 5' primer and a J-beta primer mix. TCRdb recomputed calls from the 5' RACE reads with MiXCR, one row per CDR3 protein. The table lists roughly 500,000 distinct CDR3 sequences, less than 25% of them singletons. These same data were also listed under a study on T cells of mothers and their children.

The sequenced sample consisted of blood. The origin of the receptors is a boy aged 10-17 years in good health.

V and J are TRBV7-6 and TRBJ1-3, with a possible D match to TRBD1 (5 bases). This CDR3 has 17 amino acids. Germline loops: CDR1 SGHVS, CDR2 FNYEAQ. Trimming stripped 0 bases from V and 2 bases from J, with 14 bases between. CDR3 in DNA: TGTGCCAGCAGCTTAGCGCTCCGGGGGGATGCTGGAAACACCATATATTTT. This translates into CASSLALRGDAGNTIYF. Drawing the rest from reference TRBV7-6 and TRBJ1-3, the complete variable domain is GAGVSQSPRYKVTKRGQDVALRCDPISGHVSLYWYRQALGQGPEFLTYFNYEAQQDKSGLPNDRFSAERPEGSISTLTIQRTEQRDSAMYRCASSLALRGDAGNTIYFGEGSWLTVV.

The V call is TRBV27, the J call TRBJ2-3; D uncertain. The J call is uncertain, as TRBJ1-5 better fits the DNA end. The CDR3 runs to 11 residues. Germline-derived CDR1 and CDR2 are MNHEY and SMNVEV (reference sequence). The DNA for the CDR3 is TGTGCCAGCAGCTACACAGATACGCAGCATTTT. It codes for CASSYTDTQHF.

The chain uses TRBV27 and TRBJ2-5; D is perhaps TRBD2 (6 bases). The ends were cut back, 5 bases at V and 4 bases at J, with 20 bases in the middle. The germline CDR1 and CDR2 sequences are MNHEY and SMNVEV (reference sequence). The CDR3 is 16 residues long. The CDR3 region is CASSAPGSSQRETQYF. The CDR3 DNA is TGTGCCAGCAGTGCACCCGGGAGCTCCCAAAGAGAGACCCAGTACTTC.

CDR3 nucleotide sequence: TGTGCCTGGAGTGTACCGGCCGGGGGCGGGGAGCTGTTTTTT. It yields the protein CAWSVPAGGGELFF. The chain carries TRBV30 and TRBJ2-2; possible D gene TRBD2, 6 bases. This CDR3 has 14 amino acids. The V and J ends lost 0 bases and 7 bases respectively, with 12 bases between them. CDR1 is GTSNPN and CDR2 is SVGIG in the germline V gene (reference sequence).

This clonotype occurred a few times. The chain couples TRBV6-5 to TRBJ2-7; 7 bases agree with TRBD1. Germline V CDR1 and CDR2: MNHEY, SVGAGI. This CDR3 is 14 amino acids long. V lost 5 bases and J lost 1; bases outside the gene matches: 5. The CDR3 nucleotides are TGTGCCAGCAGTACCGGGACAGCTTCCTACGAGCAGTACTTC. Translated, it gives CASSTGTASYEQYF.

The chain has TRBV6-1 and TRBJ1-3; weak D call: TRBD1 (5 bases). Germline-derived CDR1 and CDR2 are MNHNS and SASEGT. This CDR3 has 16 amino acids. V was trimmed by 6 bases and J by 0 bases, leaving 15 bases between them. The CDR3 here is CASRRDLGTSGNTIYF. The CDR3 DNA reads TGTGCCAGCAGGAGGGACCTCGGTACCTCTGGAAACACCATATATTTT.

This clonotype was counted a few times. The J gene is TRBJ2-4, the V gene TRBV3-1, with TRBD1 as a possible D gene (5 bases). V lost 1 base to trimming and J lost 9 bases, with 16 bases between them. CDR1 is LGHDT, CDR2 YNNKEL, per germline (reference sequence). The CDR3 contains 15 residues. The CDR3 nucleotides read TGTGCCAGCAGCCAAGTGGGCTCGAAAAGGGGCATTCAGTACTTC. Translated, it gives CASSQVGSKRGIQYF.

At least ten counts were recorded for this clonotype. The V gene is TRBV5-1, the J gene TRBJ2-3; D unresolved. There are 12 residues in the CDR3. Looked up from germline, CDR1 is SGHRS and CDR2 is YFSETQ. Trimming stripped 2 bases from V and 0 bases from J, with 1 base between. Here the CDR3 DNA reads TGCGCCAGCAGCTTTAGCACAGATACGCAGTATTTT. As protein: CASSFSTDTQYF.

This rearrangement joins TRBV28 to TRBJ2-1; 8 bases match TRBD2. CDR1 is MDHEN, CDR2 SYDVKM, per germline. Losses at the gene ends were 11 bases for V and 6 bases for J; bases not matched to a gene: 15. The CDR3 is 15 amino acids. DNA of the CDR3: TGTGCCTGCCATGCCGGGGGGGTAGAGGGCAATGAGCAGTTCTTC. Its protein is CACHAGGVEGNEQFF.

As for this clonotype: Germline and junction disagree at one end, which may indicate a read error. V gene TRBV7-9 combines with J gene TRBJ2-1, with 7 bases fitting TRBD1. In germline, CDR1 is SEHNR, CDR2 FQNEAQ (reference sequence). The CDR3 is made up of 15 amino acids. The DNA for the CDR3 is TGTGCCAGCAGCTTATACGACAGGGCTCCCAATGAGCAGCTCTTC. Its translation: CASSLYDRAPNEQLF.

To note about this clonotype: At one end the junction does not follow the germline gene, possibly because of a read error. The chain combines TRBV12-3 or TRBV12-4 with TRBJ1-5; D gene ambiguous. The CDR3 consists of 15 residues. The CDR3 bases are TGTGCCGGCAGTTTAGGTCACAGCGCCAATCAGCCCCGGCATTTT. This codes for CAGSLGHSANQPRHF.

This clonotype has only a few counts. The chain uses TRBV12-3 or TRBV12-4 and TRBJ2-6; D is undetermined. The CDR3 is 14 residues long. Trimming shortened V by 6 bases and J by 4 bases, and 10 bases separated the two germline ends. CDR3: CASRGVDGANVLTF. In DNA form, the CDR3 reads TGTGCCAGCAGGGGTGTAGACGGGGCCAACGTCCTGACTTTC.

The chain couples TRBV5-6 to TRBJ1-4, with D possibly being TRBD1 (5 bases). This CDR3 is 12 amino acids long. Per germline, CDR1 SGHDT and CDR2 YYEEEE. The germline V and J ends were trimmed by 8 bases and 7 bases, with 12 bases remaining between them. The CDR3 loop is CASRGGSEKLFF. The CDR3 nucleotides read TGTGCCAGTCGCGGGGGGAGTGAAAAACTGTTTTTT. The complete variable domain, with remaining parts taken from reference TRBV5-6 and TRBJ1-4, reads DAGVTQSPTHLIKTRGQQVTLRCSPKSGHDTVSWYQQALGQGPQFIFQYYEEEERQRGNFPDRFSGHQFPNYSSELNVNALLLGDSALYLCASRGGSEKLFFGSGTQLSVL.

This chain joins TRBV2 and TRBJ1-1; D is ambiguous. The CDR3 loop spans 14 amino acids. Per the germline V gene, CDR1 is SNHLY and CDR2 is FYNNEI. The V gene lost 3 bases and the J gene lost 1 base, with 9 bases spanning the gap. Here the CDR3 DNA reads TGTGCCAGCAGTGAGAGGACGGGGAACACTGAAGCTTTCTTT. This sequence encodes CASSERTGNTEAFF. The full variable domain, in which reference TRBV2 and TRBJ1-1 provide the parts outside the CDR3, is EPEVTQTPSHQVTQMGQEVILRCVPISNHLYFYWYRQILGQKVEFLVSFYNNEISEKSEIFDDQFSVERPDGSNFTLKIRSTKLEDSAMYFCASSERTGNTEAFFGQGTRLTVV.

As concerns this clonotype: One end of the junction fails to match germline, which may point to a read error. CDR3 in DNA: TGTGTCAGCAGCTTAGCGCGACAGGGGGATGGCTACACCTTC. Its protein product is CVSSLARQGDGYTF. The rearrangement uses TRBV7-9 and TRBJ1-2; 9 bases match TRBD1. Germline V gene sequence: CDR1 SEHNR, CDR2 FQNEAQ (reference sequence). CDR3 length: 14 amino acids. The full variable domain, in which reference TRBV7-9 and TRBJ1-2 provide the parts outside the CDR3, is DTGVSQNPRHKITKRGQNVTFRCDPISEHNRLYWYRQTLGQGPEFLTYFQNEAQLEKSRLLSDRFSAERPKGSFSTLEIQRTEQGDSAMYLCVSSLARQGDGYTFGSGTRLTVV.

The rearrangement joins TRBV5-1 to TRBJ2-5; D not certain. Trimming removed 4 bases from V and 3 bases from J, with 13 bases in between. This CDR3 comprises 14 residues. Germline CDR1 is SGHRS and CDR2 is YFSETQ. The CDR3, as DNA: TGCGCCAGCAGCACCCCGGTTCGGGAAGAGACCCAGTACTTC. Residues: CASSTPVREETQYF.

The CDR3 here is CASSLIGGSNQPQHF. In DNA, the CDR3 is TGTGCCAGCAGTTTGATAGGGGGATCAAATCAGCCCCAGCATTTT. The chain has TRBV12-3 or TRBV12-4 and TRBJ1-5, with D perhaps TRBD1 (6 bases). Trimming left V 3 bases short and J 4 bases short, with 13 bases between. The CDR3 consists of 15 residues.

The chain uses TRBV6-6 and TRBJ2-5, with 8 bases aligning to TRBD2. Judging by the DNA end, TRBJ2-1 fits better; the J call may be wrong. CDR1 and CDR2 (germline): MNHNY, SVGAGI (reference sequence). CDR3 length: 13 amino acids. CDR3 DNA: TGTGCCAGCGGGCCCTCGACTAGCGTGGTGCAGTTCTTC. Its translation is CASGPSTSVVQFF.

This chain uses TRBV28 with TRBJ2-2; TRBD2 matches 14 bases. Germline CDR1 reads MDHEN; CDR2 reads SYDVKM. V gave up 5 bases and J gave up 6 bases; unmatched junction bases: 14. CDR3 size: 19 residues. CDR3 residues: CASSARPGTSGSGAGELFF. The CDR3 nucleotides read TGTGCCAGCAGTGCCCGACCTGGGACTAGCGGGAGTGGGGCCGGGGAGCTGTTTTTT. The full variable domain, its missing parts supplied by reference TRBV28 and TRBJ2-2, is DVKVTQSSRYLVKRTGEKVFLECVQDMDHENMFWYRQDPGLGLRLIYFSYDVKMKEKGDIPEGYSVSREKKERFSLILESASTNQTSMYLCASSARPGTSGSGAGELFFGEGSRLTVL.

This clonotype was seen at least ten times. V and J are TRBV9 and TRBJ2-4, with TRBD1 matching 9 bases. Germline-derived CDR1 and CDR2 are SGDLS and YYNGEE. CDR3 size: 14 residues. Trimming took 3 bases from V and 4 from J; bases not matched to a gene: 2. CDR3 DNA: TGTGCCAGCAGCGCTGGACAGGGGAAAAACATTCAGTACTTC. It specifies CASSAGQGKNIQYF.

The V and J genes are TRBV30 and TRBJ1-2, with D possibly TRBD1 on 5 matching bases. V gave up 0 bases and J gave up 6 bases, with 29 bases separating them. The CDR3 length is 19 residues. Germline V gene data show CDR1 as GTSNPN and CDR2 as SVGIG (reference sequence). The CDR3 is CAWSVMRQGALSWSDGYTF. The CDR3, as DNA: TGTGCCTGGAGTGTAATGCGGCAGGGAGCACTTTCTTGGTCCGATGGCTACACCTTC.

The CDR3 here is CASSYDGENTEAFF. CDR3 sequence (DNA): TGTGCCAGCAGCTACGATGGAGAAAACACTGAAGCTTTCTTT. V usage is TRBV7-9 and J usage is TRBJ1-1; D remains ambiguous. The CDR3 contains 14 residues. The V gene's germline CDR1 is SEHNR and CDR2 FQNEAQ (reference sequence). V was trimmed by 4 bases and J by 2 bases, leaving 11 bases between them.

The chain recombines TRBV29-1 with TRBJ2-7; 11 bases map to TRBD2. Germline CDR1 reads SQVTM; CDR2 reads ANQGSEA. V shed 6 bases and J 4 bases; nucleotides not matched to a gene: 8. The CDR3 has 14 amino acids. CDR3 nucleotide sequence: TGCAGCGTGGCAGGACTAGCGGGCCTTTACGAGCAGTACTTC. It specifies CSVAGLAGLYEQYF.

V and J are TRBV20-1 and TRBJ2-5; D remains ambiguous. V lost 4 bases to trimming and J lost 3 bases, with 6 bases between them. The CDR3 length is 11 residues. The germline CDR1 and CDR2 sequences are DFQATT and SNEGSKA (reference sequence). CDR3 loop: CSANIKETQYF. The CDR3 coding sequence is TGCAGTGCTAATATAAAAGAGACCCAGTACTTC.

The chain carries TRBV7-2 and TRBJ2-3; a possible D gene is TRBD1 (5 bases). Trimming took off 7 bases at V and 2 bases at J, with 16 bases between the two ends. CDR1 is SGHTA, CDR2 FQGNSA, per germline. CDR3 length equals 15 residues. CDR3 sequence reads: CASMLGAGNTDTQYF. CDR3 coding DNA: TGTGCCAGCATGCTAGGGGCCGGTAACACAGATACGCAGTATTTT.

This clonotype appeared a few times. The gene calls are TRBV27 and TRBJ2-5, with unresolved D. The DNA end lines up better with TRBJ2-1; the J call may be wrong. The CDR3 runs to 13 residues. Per germline, CDR1 MNHEY and CDR2 SMNVEV (reference sequence). CDR3 region: CASSLMDGNEQFF. The CDR3 nucleotides are TGTGCCAGCAGTTTGATGGACGGGAATGAGCAGTTCTTC.